This T cell receptor (beta chain) was sequenced for a study of OX40 agonist ivuxolimab in advanced cancers. Findings of the study overall: Antigen targets of the expanded peripheral T cells went undetermined. Part of the nonresponder group also had normalized T-cell clonal expansion that was low.

Profiling relied on immunoSEQ multiplex PCR, and the TCRdb table lists in-frame clones only, not all of them. The sample contains 67,000 or so clones, about nine tenths of which appear only once. V was clipped by 3 bases and J by 1 base, with 4 bases between them. Germline CDR1 reads MDHEN; CDR2 reads SYDVKM. This CDR3 is 13 amino acids long. As regards this clone: Its specificity is not known.

The TCR comes from an adult with an advanced solid tumor such as melanoma, head and neck, liver or kidney cancer. The rearrangement links TRBV28 to TRBJ1-5; D gene ambiguous. The sample was CD4+ or CD8+ T cells sorted from blood, taken in a trial of the OX40 agonist ivuxolimab. The CDR3, as DNA: TGTGCCAGCAGTTTCGACAGCAATCAGCCCCAGCATTTT. This codes for CASSFDSNQPQHF.